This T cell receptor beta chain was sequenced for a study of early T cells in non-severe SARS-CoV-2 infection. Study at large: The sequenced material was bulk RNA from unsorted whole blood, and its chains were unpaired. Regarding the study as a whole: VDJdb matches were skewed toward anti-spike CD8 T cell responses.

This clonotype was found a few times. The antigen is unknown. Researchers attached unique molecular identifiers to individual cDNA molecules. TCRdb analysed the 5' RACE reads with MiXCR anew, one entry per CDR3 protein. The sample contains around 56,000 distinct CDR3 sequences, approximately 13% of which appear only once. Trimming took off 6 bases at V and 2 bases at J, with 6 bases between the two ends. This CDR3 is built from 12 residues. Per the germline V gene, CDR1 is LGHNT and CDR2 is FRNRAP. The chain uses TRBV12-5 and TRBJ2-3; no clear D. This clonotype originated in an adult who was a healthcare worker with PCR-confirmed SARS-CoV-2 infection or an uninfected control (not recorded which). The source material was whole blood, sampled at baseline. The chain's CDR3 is CASGVTTDTQYF. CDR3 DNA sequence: TGTGCTAGTGGGGTCACCACAGATACGCAGTATTTT.